Each of the 10 T cell receptor beta chains below was sequenced from the same sample in a study of radiotherapy plus CTLA-4 blockade in lung cancer. Method: immunoSEQ multiplex PCR; TCRdb's copy keeps in-frame clones and lacks some. The table includes around 100,000 clones, 81% detected once. The sample in question was peripheral blood, obtained from a patient treated with radiotherapy plus ipilimumab. Source of these receptors: a human donor with non-small cell lung cancer that progressed on radiotherapy plus ipilimumab. Some clones in this sample may be carry-over from other donors' samples.

This chain links TRBV7-6 with TRBJ2-3; TRBD2 matches at 12 bases. This CDR3 has 17 residues. V lost 2 bases to trimming and J lost 3 bases; unmatched junction nucleotides: 6. Germline V gene sequence: CDR1 SGHVS, CDR2 FNYEAQ. CDR3 residues: CASSLFASGGATDTQYF. The CDR3, as DNA: TGTGCCAGCAGCTTATTCGCTAGCGGGGGGGCTACAGATACGCAGTATTTT.

The chain recombines TRBV5-1 with TRBJ1-2; 9 nucleotides agree with TRBD1. CDR1 and CDR2 (germline): SGHRS, YFSETQ. This CDR3 has 15 amino acids. V dropped 4 bases and J dropped 7; count of bases not matched to a gene: 11. CDR3 amino acids: CASSGQQGAGLGYTF. The CDR3 nucleotides are TGCGCCAGCAGCGGGCAACAGGGGGCAGGTCTTGGCTACACCTTC.

The gene calls are TRBV7-2 and TRBJ1-1, with a possible D match to TRBD1 (5 bases). The germline CDR1 and CDR2 sequences are SGHTA and FQGNSA. This CDR3 has 13 amino acids. V was trimmed by 1 base and J by 7 bases, leaving 10 bases between them. Written as DNA, the CDR3 is TGTGCCAGCAGCTTAGAAGGGGACCTTGAAGCTTTCTTT. This codes for CASSLEGDLEAFF.

This clone has more than one count but fewer than ten. The chain joins TRBV29-1 to TRBJ2-5; D is possibly TRBD2 (5 bases). The V end was cut by 5 bases, the J end by 5 bases, with 18 bases between. The CDR3 is made up of 14 amino acids. Germline V gene sequence: CDR1 SQVTM, CDR2 ANQGSEA. CDR3 sequence: CSVFPGIAPETQYF. The DNA for the CDR3 is TGCAGCGTTTTCCCGGGAATAGCTCCCGAGACCCAGTACTTC.

This clone has only one observation. The rearrangement links TRBV18 to TRBJ1-2; TRBD1 might be the D (5 bases). The V end was cut by 0 bases, the J end by 3 bases, with 11 bases between. Germline V gene lookup returns CDR1 KGHSH and CDR2 LQKENI. The CDR3 is 15 amino acids. DNA of the CDR3: TGTGCCAGCTCACCACCCGGGGGTCGGGACTATGGCTACACCTTC. This sequence encodes CASSPPGGRDYGYTF.

V and J are TRBV4-1 and TRBJ2-1; D possibly corresponds to TRBD2 (5 bases). There are 15 residues in the CDR3. V lost 4 bases and J lost 5, with 15 bases in between. The germline gives CDR1 MGHRA, CDR2 YSYEKL. The CDR3: CASSPRGGGDNEQFF. Here the CDR3 DNA reads TGCGCCAGCAGCCCCCGCGGAGGAGGTGACAATGAGCAGTTCTTC.

Written as DNA, the CDR3 is TGTGCCAGTAGTATTAGGACCCTGGGGTATGGCACTGAAGCTTTCTTT. As protein: CASSIRTLGYGTEAFF. The V and J genes are TRBV19 and TRBJ1-1; D ambiguous. There are 16 residues in the CDR3. V lost 3 bases to trimming and J lost 4 bases, with 18 bases between them. From germline, CDR1 is LNHDA and CDR2 SQIVND (reference sequence).

The V gene is TRBV9, the J gene TRBJ1-2, with D maybe TRBD1 (6 bases). This CDR3 has 15 residues. V lost 0 bases and J lost 4, with 13 bases in between. CDR1 and CDR2 (germline): SGDLS, YYNGEE. The CDR3 nucleotides are TGTGCCAGCAGCGTAGGAGGGGGGGCGATCTATGGCTACACCTTC. Protein: CASSVGGGAIYGYTF.

The chain joins TRBV18 to TRBJ1-6; no firm D call. Germline-derived CDR1 and CDR2 are KGHSH and LQKENI. The V end was cut by 3 bases, the J end by 3 bases, with 9 bases between. This CDR3 has 15 amino acids. The CDR3 loop is CASSPLRGYNSPLHF. In nucleotides, the CDR3 is TGTGCCAGCTCACCTCTTCGGGGCTATAATTCACCCCTCCACTTT. The full variable domain, with the rest looked up from reference TRBV18 and TRBJ1-6, is NAGVMQNPRHLVRRRGQEARLRCSPMKGHSHVYWYRQLPEEGLKFMVYLQKENIIDESGMPKERFSAEFPKEGPSILRIQQVVRGDSAAYFCASSPLRGYNSPLHFGNGTRLTVT.

A single count supports this clone. The CDR3 nucleotides read TGTGCCAGCAGTGCCGAACCACAAGAGACCCAGTACTTC. This codes for CASSAEPQETQYF. The genes are TRBV6-4 and TRBJ2-5; D is unresolved. CDR1 MRHNA and CDR2 SNTAGT come from the germline V gene. Trimming removed 4 bases at V and 2 bases at J, with 8 bases between. This CDR3 spans 13 amino acids.